The rows below give T cell receptor beta chains drawn from one sample of a study of vaccination effects on CD4 cells after COVID-19. Here immunoSEQ multiplex PCR was the method, and the copy in TCRdb shows in-frame clones only, minus some. The sample holds 25,000 to 35,000 clones, approximately 70% seen once. Their recognized antigens are unknown. The sequencing used CD4+ T cells from PBMCs cultured with a peptide pool, collected before COVID-19 vaccination. The receptors here all came from a human donor who had a prior SARS-CoV-2 infection. CDR3s include the opening cysteine and the closing phenylalanine or tryptophan. D genes are given only for firm matches. The size of a clone is reported for some rows only, either as once, few or many, or as a class for expanded clones.

v_call: TRBV9; j_call: TRBJ1-2; clone_size: few; d_call: -; cdr3_aa: CASSVGGYRGYTF; cdr3_nt: TGTGCCAGCAGCGTGGGTGGGTATCGAGGCTACACCTTC
v_call: TRBV7-9; j_call: TRBJ1-5; clone_size: -; d_call: -; cdr3_aa: CASSPSGVVQPQHF; cdr3_nt: TGTGCCAGCAGCCCCAGTGGGGTTGTTCAGCCCCAGCATTTT
v_call: TRBV10-3; j_call: TRBJ1-5; clone_size: few; d_call: -; cdr3_aa: CAISEVRGGPNQPQHF; cdr3_nt: TGTGCCATCAGTGAAGTACGGGGAGGGCCCAATCAGCCCCAGCATTTT
v_call: TRBV5-1; j_call: TRBJ2-5; clone_size: -; d_call: TRBD2; cdr3_aa: CASSNGGLAGLQETQYF; cdr3_nt: TGCGCCAGCAGCAACGGCGGCCTAGCGGGCTTACAAGAGACCCAGTACTTC
v_call: TRBV30; j_call: TRBJ2-6; clone_size: -; d_call: -; cdr3_aa: CAWRGSGANVLTF; cdr3_nt: TGTGCCTGGAGGGGGTCTGGGGCCAACGTCCTGACTTTC
v_call: TRBV7-2; j_call: TRBJ2-7; clone_size: -; d_call: -; cdr3_aa: CASSLRHLYEQYF; cdr3_nt: TGTGCCAGCAGCTTGAGACATCTCTACGAGCAGTACTTC
v_call: TRBV12-3/TRBV12-4; j_call: TRBJ1-5; clone_size: -; d_call: -; cdr3_aa: CASGYYHNWPQHF; cdr3_nt: TGTGCCAGTGGGTACTACCACAATTGGCCCCAGCATTTT
v_call: TRBV15; j_call: TRBJ2-1; clone_size: -; d_call: TRBD2; cdr3_aa: CATSRGLAGENEQFF; cdr3_nt: TGTGCCACCAGCAGGGGACTAGCGGGGGAGAATGAGCAGTTCTTC
v_call: TRBV27; j_call: TRBJ1-3; clone_size: -; d_call: TRBD1; cdr3_aa: CASGRTGVSSGNTIYF; cdr3_nt: TGTGCCAGCGGTCGGACAGGGGTCAGCTCTGGAAACACCATATATTTT
v_call: TRBV2; j_call: TRBJ2-1; clone_size: -; d_call: TRBD2; cdr3_aa: CASSDSGGADNEQFF; cdr3_nt: TGTGCCAGCAGTGATAGCGGGGGGGCCGACAATGAGCAGTTCTTC
v_call: TRBV21-1; j_call: TRBJ2-5; clone_size: -; d_call: -; cdr3_aa: CASSKYPPRQQQETQYF; cdr3_nt: TGTGCCAGCAGCAAATACCCCCCCCGACAGCAGCAAGAGACCCAGTACTTC
v_call: TRBV7-8; j_call: TRBJ2-7; clone_size: -; d_call: -; cdr3_aa: CASSLQRASDEQYF; cdr3_nt: TGTGCCAGCAGCTTACAGAGGGCTTCGGACGAGCAGTACTTC
v_call: TRBV4-2; j_call: TRBJ2-7; clone_size: -; d_call: -; cdr3_aa: CASSQDYRAYEQYF; cdr3_nt: TGTGCCAGCAGCCAAGATTATCGCGCGTACGAGCAGTACTTC
v_call: TRBV24-1; j_call: TRBJ2-3; clone_size: once; d_call: TRBD2; cdr3_aa: CATNKLAGYTDTQYF; cdr3_nt: TGTGCCACCAACAAACTAGCGGGTTACACAGATACGCAGTATTTT
v_call: TRBV11-3; j_call: TRBJ2-1; clone_size: -; d_call: -; cdr3_aa: CASSSRLKNNEQFF; cdr3_nt: TGTGCCAGCAGCTCGAGATTAAAGAACAATGAGCAGTTCTTC
v_call: TRBV27; j_call: TRBJ2-7; clone_size: few; d_call: -; cdr3_aa: CASSSPGYEQYF; cdr3_nt: TGTGCCAGCAGTTCCCCGGGCTACGAGCAGTACTTC
v_call: TRBV6-5; j_call: TRBJ1-6; clone_size: -; d_call: -; cdr3_aa: CASRIQSSYNSPLHF; cdr3_nt: TGTGCCAGTAGAATCCAGAGCTCCTATAATTCACCCCTCCACTTT
v_call: TRBV4-2; j_call: TRBJ2-1; clone_size: -; d_call: -; cdr3_aa: CASSLKPPGDPSYNEQFF; cdr3_nt: TGTGCCAGCAGCCTTAAACCCCCAGGGGATCCCTCCTACAATGAGCAGTTCTTC
v_call: TRBV7-9; j_call: TRBJ2-7; clone_size: few; d_call: -; cdr3_aa: CASSHEGDKTYEQYF; cdr3_nt: TGTGCCAGCAGCCACGAGGGGGACAAAACCTACGAGCAGTACTTC
v_call: TRBV5-4; j_call: TRBJ2-1; clone_size: -; d_call: -; cdr3_aa: CASSLTPGTTSYNEQFF; cdr3_nt: TGTGCCAGCAGCTTAACGCCGGGAACCACCTCCTACAATGAGCAGTTCTTC
v_call: TRBV5-5; j_call: TRBJ2-5; clone_size: -; d_call: TRBD1; cdr3_aa: CASSTGTVGETQYF; cdr3_nt: TGTGCCAGCAGCACAGGGACAGTCGGAGAGACCCAGTACTTC
v_call: TRBV2; j_call: TRBJ1-1; clone_size: -; d_call: TRBD1; cdr3_aa: CASVWGQGFSGAFF; cdr3_nt: TGTGCCAGCGTGTGGGGACAGGGGTTCTCTGGAGCTTTCTTT
v_call: TRBV4-1; j_call: TRBJ2-1; clone_size: few; d_call: -; cdr3_aa: CASSRGGLAVLGNEQFF; cdr3_nt: TGCGCCAGCAGCCGGGGGGGGCTAGCGGTCTTGGGGAATGAGCAGTTCTTC
v_call: TRBV9; j_call: TRBJ2-3; clone_size: -; d_call: -; cdr3_aa: CASSEQQPETDTQYF; cdr3_nt: TGTGCCAGCAGCGAACAGCAGCCCGAAACAGATACGCAGTATTTT
v_call: TRBV7-2; j_call: TRBJ1-5; clone_size: once; d_call: -; cdr3_aa: CASSLWGGSDQPQHF; cdr3_nt: TGTGCCAGCAGCTTGTGGGGGGGGTCGGATCAGCCCCAGCATTTT
v_call: TRBV7-7; j_call: TRBJ1-1; clone_size: -; d_call: TRBD1; cdr3_aa: CASSSTGQGMNTEAFF; cdr3_nt: TGTGCTAGCAGCTCCACAGGACAGGGAATGAACACTGAAGCTTTCTTT
v_call: TRBV9; j_call: TRBJ2-5; clone_size: -; d_call: -; cdr3_aa: CASSGLPGASSKIKQETQYF; cdr3_nt: TGTGCCAGCAGCGGACTGCCCGGGGCTAGCTCCAAGATAAAACAAGAGACCCAGTACTTC
v_call: TRBV6-6; j_call: TRBJ2-4; clone_size: once; d_call: TRBD1; cdr3_aa: CASSLGVGQNIQYF; cdr3_nt: TGTGCCAGCAGCCTAGGGGTGGGACAGAACATTCAGTACTTC
v_call: TRBV5-1; j_call: TRBJ2-5; clone_size: -; d_call: -; cdr3_aa: CASSPLGETQYF; cdr3_nt: TGCGCCAGCAGCCCCCTAGGAGAGACCCAGTACTTC
v_call: TRBV5-1; j_call: TRBJ2-1; clone_size: -; d_call: TRBD1; cdr3_aa: CASSLGTGGLSYNEQFF; cdr3_nt: TGCGCCAGCAGCCTGGGGACAGGCGGTTTGTCCTACAATGAGCAGTTCTTC
v_call: TRBV6-5; j_call: TRBJ2-1; clone_size: -; d_call: -; cdr3_aa: CASSHQGIVDNEQFF; cdr3_nt: TGTGCCAGCAGTCACCAGGGTATCGTGGACAATGAGCAGTTCTTC
v_call: TRBV9; j_call: TRBJ1-6; clone_size: -; d_call: -; cdr3_aa: CASSSQVDNSPLHF; cdr3_nt: TGTGCCAGCAGCTCTCAGGTCGATAATTCACCCCTCCACTTT
v_call: TRBV6-5; j_call: TRBJ1-2; clone_size: -; d_call: -; cdr3_aa: CASSYGQGTSYGYTF; cdr3_nt: TGTGCCAGCAGTTACGGGCAGGGGACATCCTATGGCTACACCTTC
v_call: TRBV2; j_call: TRBJ2-1; clone_size: -; d_call: -; cdr3_aa: CASSDFRGRENEQFF; cdr3_nt: TGTGCCAGCAGTGATTTTCGGGGTAGAGAGAATGAGCAGTTCTTC
v_call: TRBV30; j_call: TRBJ2-1; clone_size: -; d_call: TRBD2; cdr3_aa: CAWSVWTSGNGEQFF; cdr3_nt: TGTGCCTGGAGTGTCTGGACTAGCGGGAATGGTGAGCAGTTCTTC
v_call: TRBV7-9; j_call: TRBJ2-2; clone_size: few; d_call: -; cdr3_aa: CASSRGTTGELFF; cdr3_nt: TGTGCCAGCAGCCGTGGAACCACCGGGGAGCTGTTTTTT
v_call: TRBV18; j_call: TRBJ2-3; clone_size: once; d_call: TRBD2; cdr3_aa: CASSLGLAGGQDTQYF; cdr3_nt: TGTGCCAGCTCACTCGGACTAGCGGGGGGGCAAGATACGCAGTATTTT
v_call: TRBV9; j_call: TRBJ2-2; clone_size: few; d_call: -; cdr3_aa: CASSVAPGTHTGELFF; cdr3_nt: TGTGCCAGCAGCGTAGCCCCCGGGACACACACCGGGGAGCTGTTTTTT
v_call: TRBV5-1; j_call: TRBJ1-4; clone_size: -; d_call: -; cdr3_aa: CASSLGRGEKLFF; cdr3_nt: TGCGCCAGCAGCTTGGGGCGAGGTGAAAAACTGTTTTTT
v_call: TRBV7-3; j_call: TRBJ2-6; clone_size: -; d_call: -; cdr3_aa: CASSLVASGANVLTF; cdr3_nt: TGTGCCAGCAGCCTTGTGGCGTCTGGGGCCAACGTCCTGACTTTC
v_call: TRBV6-5; j_call: TRBJ1-3; clone_size: -; d_call: TRBD1; cdr3_aa: CATGQGPTGNTIYF; cdr3_nt: TGTGCCACTGGACAGGGGCCGACTGGAAACACCATATATTTT
v_call: TRBV27; j_call: TRBJ2-4; clone_size: -; d_call: -; cdr3_aa: CASSQGGVNIQYF; cdr3_nt: TGTGCCAGCAGCCAAGGTGGGGTGAACATTCAGTACTTC
v_call: TRBV5-6; j_call: TRBJ1-1; clone_size: -; d_call: -; cdr3_aa: CASSFPGLMNTEAFF; cdr3_nt: TGTGCCAGCAGCTTTCCCGGGCTTATGAACACTGAAGCTTTCTTT
v_call: TRBV20-1; j_call: TRBJ1-5; clone_size: -; d_call: -; cdr3_aa: CSASPVNSNQPQHF; cdr3_nt: TGCAGTGCTAGTCCGGTAAATAGCAATCAGCCCCAGCATTTT
v_call: TRBV11-3; j_call: TRBJ1-3; clone_size: few; d_call: -; cdr3_aa: CASSLSSAGNTIYF; cdr3_nt: TGTGCCAGCAGCTTATCATCGGCTGGAAACACCATATATTTT
v_call: TRBV3-1/TRBV3-2; j_call: TRBJ2-1; clone_size: -; d_call: -; cdr3_aa: CASSRTPDISYNEQFF; cdr3_nt: TGTGCCAGCAGCCGCACCCCGGACATATCCTACAATGAGCAGTTCTTC
v_call: TRBV6-6; j_call: TRBJ2-7; clone_size: -; d_call: TRBD2; cdr3_aa: CASSYPTRDGRGEQYF; cdr3_nt: TGTGCCAGCAGTTACCCTACTCGGGATGGGAGGGGCGAGCAGTACTTC
v_call: TRBV9; j_call: TRBJ2-3; clone_size: few; d_call: TRBD2; cdr3_aa: CASSPGLAGVGDTQYF; cdr3_nt: TGTGCCAGCAGCCCGGGACTAGCGGGAGTCGGAGATACGCAGTATTTT
v_call: TRBV29-1; j_call: TRBJ2-3; clone_size: -; d_call: TRBD2; cdr3_aa: CSVKPGLASDTQYF; cdr3_nt: TGCAGCGTGAAGCCGGGACTAGCTTCGGATACGCAGTATTTT
v_call: TRBV19; j_call: TRBJ2-7; clone_size: -; d_call: -; cdr3_aa: CASSIYPAATYEQYF; cdr3_nt: TGTGCCAGTAGTATTTACCCAGCAGCAACCTACGAGCAGTACTTC
v_call: TRBV7-9; j_call: TRBJ1-3; clone_size: -; d_call: TRBD1; cdr3_aa: CASSPRDSTGNTIYF; cdr3_nt: TGTGCCAGCAGCCCCCGGGACAGTACTGGAAACACCATATATTTT
v_call: TRBV6-2/TRBV6-3; j_call: TRBJ2-2; clone_size: once; d_call: -; cdr3_aa: CASSFPDRNSNTGELFF; cdr3_nt: TGTGCCAGCAGTTTCCCCGACAGAAATTCGAACACCGGGGAGCTGTTTTTT
v_call: TRBV7-7; j_call: TRBJ2-7; clone_size: -; d_call: -; cdr3_aa: CASSLGPQNQNEQYF; cdr3_nt: TGTGCTAGCAGCTTGGGTCCCCAAAATCAAAACGAGCAGTACTTC
v_call: TRBV5-1; j_call: TRBJ1-4; clone_size: -; d_call: TRBD1; cdr3_aa: CASSWTGENEKLFF; cdr3_nt: TGCGCCAGCAGCTGGACAGGGGAGAATGAAAAACTGTTTTTT
v_call: TRBV2; j_call: TRBJ2-3; clone_size: -; d_call: -; cdr3_aa: CASRPDGPHTQYF; cdr3_nt: TGTGCCAGCAGACCCGACGGACCGCATACGCAGTATTTT
v_call: TRBV19; j_call: TRBJ1-4; clone_size: -; d_call: -; cdr3_aa: CASSRGLRTEKLFF; cdr3_nt: TGTGCCAGTAGTAGGGGACTCCGAACTGAAAAACTGTTTTTT
v_call: TRBV5-1; j_call: TRBJ2-2; clone_size: -; d_call: -; cdr3_aa: CASSWDGKNTGELFF; cdr3_nt: TGCGCCAGCAGCTGGGACGGGAAAAACACCGGGGAGCTGTTTTTT
v_call: TRBV5-1; j_call: TRBJ2-7; clone_size: -; d_call: TRBD2; cdr3_aa: CASRREGRGEQYF; cdr3_nt: TGCGCCAGCAGGCGGGAGGGCCGGGGCGAGCAGTACTTC
v_call: TRBV6-5; j_call: TRBJ1-1; clone_size: -; d_call: -; cdr3_aa: CASSYSSQQNTEAFF; cdr3_nt: TGTGCCAGCAGTTACTCGAGCCAGCAAAACACTGAAGCTTTCTTT
v_call: TRBV5-4; j_call: TRBJ2-2; clone_size: -; d_call: -; cdr3_aa: CASSSRGGSGELFF; cdr3_nt: TGTGCCAGCAGCTCGCGGGGCGGCTCCGGGGAGCTGTTTTTT